A selection of T cell receptor beta chains follows, all from one sample in a study of cytomegalovirus exposure and HLA in healthy donors. TCRdb's copy holds only in-frame clones and misses some; the assay was immunoSEQ multiplex PCR. The data contain approximately 180,000 clones, 80% to 85% of them singletons. Sequencing was done on a sample of PBMCs. The receptors here all came from a woman in her late teens or twenties in good health and CMV-seronegative. The CDR3 runs from the conserved cysteine through the conserved F or W. The order of the fields is V gene, CDR3 length, D gene, J gene, clone size, CDR3 DNA, CDR3 protein. A D gene is named only where the DNA matches it firmly. Size is stated for part of the rows, as once, few or many counts, or as a class when the clone is expanded.

TRBV6-5	13	.	TRBJ1-5	few	TGTGCCAGCAGGGAGGGTTTTTCTCAGCCCCAGCATTTT	CASREGFSQPQHF
TRBV18	15	TRBD1	TRBJ2-2	.	TGTGCCAGCTCACCATCCGGGACAGAGACCGGGGAGCTGTTTTTT	CASSPSGTETGELFF
TRBV11-3	12	.	TRBJ1-1	.	TGTGCCAGCAGCTTCGAACAGGTTGAAGCTTTCTTT	CASSFEQVEAFF
TRBV27	13	TRBD1	TRBJ1-5	.	TGTGCCAGCAGTTACAGGGGGCATCAGCCCCAGCATTTT	CASSYRGHQPQHF
TRBV6-1	14	TRBD1	TRBJ2-1	.	TGTGCCAGCAGTCGACAGGGGGCCGACAATGAGCAGTTCTTC	CASSRQGADNEQFF
TRBV9	17	TRBD2	TRBJ2-2	.	TGTGCCAGCAGCCCCTCGACTAGCGGGGCGAACACCGGGGAGCTGTTTTTT	CASSPSTSGANTGELFF
TRBV4-1	16	.	TRBJ2-2	.	TGCGCCAGCAGCCAAGGTTGGACAGACCTCACCGGGGAGCTGTTTTTT	CASSQGWTDLTGELFF
TRBV6-5	15	TRBD1	TRBJ2-1	.	TGTGCCAGCAGCTTCGGACAGGTCCAGTACAATGAGCAGTTCTTC	CASSFGQVQYNEQFF
TRBV7-9	16	.	TRBJ2-3	.	TGTGCCAGCAGCTCCATCCGGACAGCCAACACAGATACGCAGTATTTT	CASSSIRTANTDTQYF
TRBV5-1	15	TRBD2	TRBJ2-2	once	TGCGCCAGCAAGGGGATAGCGGGGAACACCGGGGAGCTGTTTTTT	CASKGIAGNTGELFF
TRBV6-5	16	.	TRBJ2-5	.	TGTGCCAGCAGTTACTCGATGTTAGCCCAACAAGAGACCCAGTACTTC	CASSYSMLAQQETQYF
TRBV5-1	14	TRBD1	TRBJ2-3	few	TGCGCCAGCAGTTCTGGACAGGGAACCGATACGCAGTATTTT	CASSSGQGTDTQYF
TRBV9	15	.	TRBJ2-3	.	TGTGCCAGCAGCGTAGTGGGAGTTCTGCGAGATACGCAGTATTTT	CASSVVGVLRDTQYF
TRBV10-2	24	TRBD2	TRBJ2-1	.	TGCGCCAGCAGTTCGACCGGGGACCTTACTAGCGGGAGCACAATCCGCATCTTATACAATGAGCAGTTCTTC	CASSSTGDLTSGSTIRILYNEQFF
TRBV9	15	TRBD2	TRBJ2-1	.	TGTGCCAGCAGCGTAGGGACTAGCGGGAGTGATGAGCAGTTCTTC	CASSVGTSGSDEQFF
TRBV10-3	14	TRBD2	TRBJ2-1	.	TGTGCCATCAGTTCCCTAGCGGAATACAATGAGCAGTTCTTC	CAISSLAEYNEQFF
TRBV5-1	13	.	TRBJ2-5	.	TGCGCCAGCAGCTCAGGAACCCAAGAGACCCAGTACTTC	CASSSGTQETQYF
TRBV7-8	17	.	TRBJ1-5	.	TGTGCCAGCACTGAAAAGGTGGGGCTCGTCGGCAATCAGCCCCAGCATTTT	CASTEKVGLVGNQPQHF
TRBV28	12	.	TRBJ2-5	.	TGTGCCAGCAGCCTAGGCTGGGAGACCCAGTACTTC	CASSLGWETQYF
TRBV18	15	.	TRBJ1-1	.	TGTGCCAGCTCACCCCAGGGAGGGAATACAAAACAAGCTTTCTTT	CASSPQGGNTKQAFF
TRBV30	15	TRBD2	TRBJ2-7	.	TGTGCCTGGAGTTACGGGACTAGCGGGAGATACGAGCAGTACTTC	CAWSYGTSGRYEQYF
TRBV19	14	TRBD2	TRBJ2-1	.	TGTGCCAGTTGTCTAGCGGGAGGGTACAATGAGCAGTTCTTC	CASCLAGGYNEQFF
TRBV7-9	13	TRBD1	TRBJ2-3	.	TGTGCCAGCAGCTTAGGGACAGGAGATACGCAGTATTTT	CASSLGTGDTQYF
TRBV29-1	15	.	TRBJ1-1	.	TGCAGCGTTGTCTTCCCAGGGGAAGGGGACACTGAAGCTTTCTTT	CSVVFPGEGDTEAFF
TRBV19	17	.	TRBJ2-6	.	TGTGCCAGTAGTAGGGCAGGCCCTAAGACTGGGGCCAACGTCCTGACTTTC	CASSRAGPKTGANVLTF
TRBV27	13	.	TRBJ2-6	.	TGTGCCAGTAGATACTCTGGGGCCAACGTCCTGACTTTC	CASRYSGANVLTF
TRBV6-1	14	TRBD1	TRBJ1-6	.	TGTGCCAGCCCCCCGGGACAGGGCGGCTCACCCCTCCACTTT	CASPPGQGGSPLHF
TRBV5-5	14	.	TRBJ2-1	.	TGTGCCAGCAACCTGGGACACCAGCTGGGTGAGCAGTTCTTC	CASNLGHQLGEQFF
TRBV20-1	11	.	TRBJ2-7	.	TGCAGTGCTATTAGGGGCGGGGTGCAGTACTTC	CSAIRGGVQYF
TRBV25-1	14	TRBD2	TRBJ2-1	.	TGTGCCAGCAGTGGGCTTAGCGGGAGCAATGAGCAGTTCTTC	CASSGLSGSNEQFF
TRBV9	17	TRBD1	TRBJ2-6	.	TGTGCCAGCAGCGCCGACAGGGTTGTCTCTGGGGCCAACGTCCTGACTTTC	CASSADRVVSGANVLTF
TRBV9	15	.	TRBJ2-3	.	TGTGCCAGCAGCGTACTATCCTCGAGCACAGATACGCAGTATTTT	CASSVLSSSTDTQYF
TRBV28	14	TRBD1	TRBJ2-7	.	TGTGCCAGCAGTTCCACAGGGGGACTCTACGAGCAGTACTTC	CASSSTGGLYEQYF
TRBV4-3	14	TRBD1	TRBJ2-7	.	TGCGCCAGCAGCCCATGGACAGGGGCCTACGAGCAGTACTTC	CASSPWTGAYEQYF
TRBV19	17	.	TRBJ2-4	.	TGTGCCAGTAGTATAGATGGCCCGGGAGCCAGCAAAAACATTCAGTACTTC	CASSIDGPGASKNIQYF
TRBV19	12	.	TRBJ1-2	.	TGTGCCAGGTCACAGGGAAACTATGGCTACACCTTC	CARSQGNYGYTF
TRBV25-1	13	.	TRBJ1-1	once	TGTGCCAGCACCCAATACAGGGACACTGAAGCTTTCTTT	CASTQYRDTEAFF
TRBV4-1	15	.	TRBJ1-5	.	TGCGCCAGCAGCTACTCTTTGGGCAACAATCAGCCCCAGCATTTT	CASSYSLGNNQPQHF
TRBV4-1	13	.	TRBJ2-7	.	TGCGCCAGCAGCCAGACAGGACCCTACGAGCAGTACTTC	CASSQTGPYEQYF
TRBV19	17	.	TRBJ1-5	.	TGTGCCAGTAGTATAGGGAGGGGGGGAAGGAGCAATCAGCCCCAGCATTTT	CASSIGRGGRSNQPQHF
TRBV30	12	.	TRBJ1-1	.	TGTGCCTGGGGAGGACAGCGGCTAGAAGCTTTCTTT	CAWGGQRLEAFF